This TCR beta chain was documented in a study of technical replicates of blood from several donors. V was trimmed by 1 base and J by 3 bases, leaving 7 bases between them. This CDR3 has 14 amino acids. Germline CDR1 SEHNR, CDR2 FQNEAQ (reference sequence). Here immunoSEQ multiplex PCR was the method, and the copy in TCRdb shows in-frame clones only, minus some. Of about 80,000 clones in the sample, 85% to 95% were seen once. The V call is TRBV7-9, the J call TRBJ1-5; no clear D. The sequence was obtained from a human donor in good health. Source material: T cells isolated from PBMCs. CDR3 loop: CASSLGGPNQPQHF. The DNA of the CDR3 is TGTGCCAGCAGCTTAGGAGGCCCCAATCAGCCCCAGCATTTT.